Sequencing of this T cell receptor (beta chain) was carried out in a study of T cell responses to AZD1222 COVID-19 vaccine. Study overall: It was second doses at about 4 or about 12 weeks that were pooled. Whole-study findings and limits: The number of AZD1222 recipients seropositive at baseline was only 5 to 7. Increased Spike-specific TCR breadth and depth were observed after two AZD1222 doses.

Here immunoSEQ multiplex PCR was the method, and the copy in TCRdb shows in-frame clones only, minus some. The sample holds around 89,000 clones, approximately 91% seen once. Points on this clone: Its specificity is unknown.

Trimming shortened V by 5 bases and J by 4 bases, and 7 bases separated the two germline ends. Germline-derived CDR1 and CDR2 are SGHTA and FQGTGA. The CDR3 runs 12 residues. The V call is TRBV7-3, the J call TRBJ2-3, with no clear D. The TCR comes from an adult in good health. The sample was peripheral blood, taken on day 0 of AZD1222 vaccination. CDR3 amino acids: CASSLQADTQYF. For the CDR3, the DNA is TGTGCCAGCAGCCTCCAGGCAGATACGCAGTATTTT. Full variable domain (rest looked up from reference TRBV7-3 and TRBJ2-3): GAGVSQTPSNKVTEKGKYVELRCDPISGHTALYWYRQSLGQGPEFLIYFQGTGAADDSGLPNDRFFAVRPEGSVSTLKIQRTERGDSAVYLCASSLQADTQYFGPGTRLTVL.